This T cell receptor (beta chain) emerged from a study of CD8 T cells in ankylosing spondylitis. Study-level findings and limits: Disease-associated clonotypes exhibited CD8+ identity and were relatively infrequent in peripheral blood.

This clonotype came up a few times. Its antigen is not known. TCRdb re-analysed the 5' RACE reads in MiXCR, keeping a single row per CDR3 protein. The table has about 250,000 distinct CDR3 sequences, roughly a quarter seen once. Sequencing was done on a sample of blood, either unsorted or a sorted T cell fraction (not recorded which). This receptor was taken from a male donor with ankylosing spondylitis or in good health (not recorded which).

CDR3 bases: TGTGCCAGTAGCATTGGACAGGCAACAGATACGCAGTATTTT. This encodes CASSIGQATDTQYF. The rearrangement links TRBV19 to TRBJ2-3; 7 nucleotides align to TRBD1. The CDR3 consists of 14 residues. Looked up from germline, CDR1 is LNHDA and CDR2 is SQIVND (reference sequence). Germline trimming cut 6 bases from V and 3 bases from J; bases unmatched to any gene: 6.